This section outlines one TCR beta chain sequence together with its context. Its target is unknown. Generated by immunoSEQ multiplex PCR, the TCRdb table keeps only in-frame clones and is missing some. The table lists about 270,000 clones, more than 70% of them singletons, with about 6% in the top ten. This sample stems from a study of cytotoxic CD8 clonotypes in ibrutinib-treated CLL. Across the study: On average, each sample had about 260,000 productive templates and roughly 95,000 productive rearrangements. Findings of the study overall: Starting clonality was above that of age-matched healthy donors and tracked circulating CD8+ T-cell counts. Clonality grew at ibrutinib response; at progression, it decreased back toward baseline.

Between the trimmed V and J ends, which lost 3 bases and 4 bases, there was a span of 8 bases. The germline V gene encodes CDR1 LNHDA and CDR2 SQIVND (reference sequence). This CDR3 is 13 amino acids long. Genomic DNA in a quantity of 2 to 2.5 micrograms was derived from cryopreserved PBMCs for TCR beta libraries. The input for sequencing was PBMCs, taken at disease progression, from a patient treated with ibrutinib. J is TRBJ2-3 and V is TRBV19; unclear D gene. The sequence came from a human donor with chronic lymphocytic leukemia. The CDR3 protein is CASSILPPDTQYF. CDR3 DNA: TGTGCCAGTAGTATTCTACCCCCAGATACGCAGTATTTT.